The clone carrying this T cell receptor (beta chain) has a handful of counts. This sample was included in a study of human T cells and chemical hapten exposure. V shed 7 bases and J shed 0 bases, with 13 bases lying between them. The CDR3 length is 14 residues. Germline V gene lookup returns CDR1 SQVTM and CDR2 ANQGSEA. TCRdb analysed the RACE reads with MiXCR anew, one entry per CDR3 protein. The sample has 57,000 or so distinct CDR3 sequences; about 11% are singletons. Noted time point: pre-sensitization, week 0. Treatment defined: therapeutic diphenylcyclopropenone sensitization with weekly scalp DPC.

The sample was whole blood, taken in connection with sensitization to the hapten diphenylcyclopropenone (DPC). This TCR came from a woman between 40 and 50 years old with alopecia areata. Some clones in this sample may be carry-over from other donors' samples. J is TRBJ2-1 and V is TRBV29-1; possibly TRBD2 for D (5 bases). The CDR3 nucleotides are TGCAGCGCAGGACCGGGGAGCTCCTACAATGAGCAGTTCTTC. Protein sequence: CSAGPGSSYNEQFF.